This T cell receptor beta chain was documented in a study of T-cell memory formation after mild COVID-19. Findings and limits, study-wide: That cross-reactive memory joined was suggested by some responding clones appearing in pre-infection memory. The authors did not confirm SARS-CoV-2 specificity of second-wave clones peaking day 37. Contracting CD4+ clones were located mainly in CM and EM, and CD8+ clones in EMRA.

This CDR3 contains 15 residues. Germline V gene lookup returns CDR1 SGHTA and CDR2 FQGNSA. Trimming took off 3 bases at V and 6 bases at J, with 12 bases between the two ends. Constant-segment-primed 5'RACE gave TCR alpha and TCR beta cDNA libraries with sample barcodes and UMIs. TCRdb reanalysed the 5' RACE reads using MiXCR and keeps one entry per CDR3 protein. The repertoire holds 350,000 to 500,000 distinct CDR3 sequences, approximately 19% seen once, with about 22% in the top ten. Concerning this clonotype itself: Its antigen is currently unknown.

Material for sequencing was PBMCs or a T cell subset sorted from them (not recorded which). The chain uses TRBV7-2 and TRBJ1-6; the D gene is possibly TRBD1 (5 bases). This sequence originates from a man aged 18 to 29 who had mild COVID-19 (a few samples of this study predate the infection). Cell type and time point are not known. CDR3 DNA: TGTGCCAGCAGCTTTCACCGAGGGGTTAATTCACCCCTCCACTTT. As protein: CASSFHRGVNSPLHF.